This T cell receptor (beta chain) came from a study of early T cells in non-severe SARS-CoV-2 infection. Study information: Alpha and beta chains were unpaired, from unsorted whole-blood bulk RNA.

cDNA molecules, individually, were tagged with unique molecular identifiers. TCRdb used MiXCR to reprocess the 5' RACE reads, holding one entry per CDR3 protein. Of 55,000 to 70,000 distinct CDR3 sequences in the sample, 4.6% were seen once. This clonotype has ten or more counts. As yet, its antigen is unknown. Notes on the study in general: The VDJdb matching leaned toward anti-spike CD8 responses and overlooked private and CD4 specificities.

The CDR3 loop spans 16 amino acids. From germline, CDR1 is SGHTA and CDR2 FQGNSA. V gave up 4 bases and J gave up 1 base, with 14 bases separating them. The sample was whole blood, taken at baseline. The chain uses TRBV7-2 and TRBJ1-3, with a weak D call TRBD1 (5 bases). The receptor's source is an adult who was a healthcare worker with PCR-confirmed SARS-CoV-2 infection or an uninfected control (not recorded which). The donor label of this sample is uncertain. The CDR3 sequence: CASSYDSSKSGNTIYF. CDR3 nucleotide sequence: TGTGCCAGCAGCTATGACAGTTCAAAATCTGGAAACACCATATATTTT. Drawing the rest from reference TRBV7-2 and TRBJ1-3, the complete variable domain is GAGVSQSPSNKVTEKGKDVELRCDPISGHTALYWYRQSLGQGLEFLIYFQGNSAPDKSGLPSDRFSAERTGGSVSTLTIQRTQQEDSAVYLCASSYDSSKSGNTIYFGEGSWLTVV.